This TCR beta chain was captured in a study of cytomegalovirus exposure and HLA in healthy donors. PCR amplification relied on 60 Vbeta primers (plus 13 Jbeta primers). Sequencing used immunoSEQ multiplex PCR; TCRdb keeps in-frame clones, though not all of them. The table records fewer than 200,000 clones, 87% of them present only once. Between the trimmed V and J ends, which lost 1 base and 0 bases, there was a span of 16 bases. Germline V gene lookup returns CDR1 MGHRA and CDR2 YSYEKL. CDR3 size: 18 residues. Material for sequencing was PBMCs. The chain employs TRBV4-1 and TRBJ2-4; D is possibly TRBD1 (5 bases). The sequence came from a girl under three years old in good health and CMV-seronegative. CDR3 bases: TGCGCCAGCAGCCAAGGAAGATTTAGGGGAATAGCCAAAAACATTCAGTACTTC. It yields the protein CASSQGRFRGIAKNIQYF.